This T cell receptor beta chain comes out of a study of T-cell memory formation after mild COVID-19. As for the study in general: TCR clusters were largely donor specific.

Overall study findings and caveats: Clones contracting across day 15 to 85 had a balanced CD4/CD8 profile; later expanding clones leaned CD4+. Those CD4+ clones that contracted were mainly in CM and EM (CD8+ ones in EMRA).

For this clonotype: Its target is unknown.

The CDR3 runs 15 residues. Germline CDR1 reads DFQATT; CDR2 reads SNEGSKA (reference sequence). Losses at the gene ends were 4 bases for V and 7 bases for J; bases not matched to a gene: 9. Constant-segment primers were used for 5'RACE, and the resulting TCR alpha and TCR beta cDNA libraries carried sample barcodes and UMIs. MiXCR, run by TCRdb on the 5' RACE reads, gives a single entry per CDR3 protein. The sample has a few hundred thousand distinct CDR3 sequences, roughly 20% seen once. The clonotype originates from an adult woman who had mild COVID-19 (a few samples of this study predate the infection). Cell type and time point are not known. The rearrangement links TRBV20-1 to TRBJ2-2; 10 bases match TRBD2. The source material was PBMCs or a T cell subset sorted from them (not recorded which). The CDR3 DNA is TGCAGTGCTAAAAAAAGCGGGGGGGCCGTCGGGGAGCTGTTTTTT. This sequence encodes CSAKKSGGAVGELFF.